The rows below give T cell receptor beta chains drawn from one sample of a study of cytomegalovirus exposure and HLA in healthy donors. Method: immunoSEQ multiplex PCR; TCRdb's copy keeps in-frame clones and lacks some. The table shows almost 75,000 clones, with roughly 80% occurring only once. Sequenced: PBMCs. The receptors come from a young man in good health and CMV-seronegative. CDR3s include the opening cysteine and the closing phenylalanine or tryptophan. The D gene is left open where the match is weak. Not every row has a clone size; where given, it reads once, few, many or a size class.

cdr3_length j_call d_call v_call clone_size cdr3_aa cdr3_nt
13 TRBJ1-3 - TRBV2 - CASNPLVGNTIYF TGTGCCAGCAACCCCTTAGTGGGAAACACCATATATTTT
16 TRBJ2-5 - TRBV7-9 - CASSFMGGSGPGTQYF TGTGCCAGCAGCTTCATGGGGGGATCGGGTCCGGGGACCCAGTACTTC
14 TRBJ2-7 TRBD1 TRBV10-3 - CAISDVGTGNEQYF TGTGCCATCAGTGACGTTGGGACAGGGAACGAGCAGTACTTC
15 TRBJ2-4 - TRBV4-3 - CASSQDPLAKNIQYF TGCGCCAGCAGCCAAGATCCCCTAGCCAAAAACATTCAGTACTTC
13 TRBJ2-1 - TRBV7-2 - CASSLARLDEQFF TGTGCCAGCAGCTTAGCCAGACTTGATGAGCAGTTCTTC
14 TRBJ2-3 - TRBV30 - CAWRGGGYTDTQYF TGTGCCTGGAGGGGTGGAGGGTACACAGATACGCAGTATTTT
15 TRBJ1-2 - TRBV5-6 - CASSAPGSGLYGYTF TGTGCCAGCAGCGCTCCGGGAAGCGGCCTTTATGGCTACACCTTC
14 TRBJ1-1 - TRBV29-1 once CSVEFRHSNTEAFF TGCAGCGTTGAATTTCGTCACTCGAACACTGAAGCTTTCTTT
14 TRBJ1-5 - TRBV27 - CASSFPTIQRPQHF TGTGCCAGCAGTTTTCCTACGATTCAACGGCCCCAGCATTTT
15 TRBJ1-1 - TRBV27 - CASSFRFAGNTEAFF TGTGCCAGCAGTTTTCGGTTTGCCGGTAACACTGAAGCTTTCTTT
16 TRBJ2-3 - TRBV5-1 - CASSLLRGEGTDTQYF TGCGCCAGCAGCTTGCTTCGCGGTGAGGGCACAGATACGCAGTATTTT
14 TRBJ2-5 - TRBV7-7 - CASSRVGQEETQYF TGTGCCAGCAGCCGTGTTGGACAAGAAGAGACCCAGTACTTC
14 TRBJ2-1 TRBD1 TRBV5-4 - CASSPPGQPLGQFF TGTGCCAGCAGCCCCCCGGGACAGCCGTTAGGGCAGTTCTTC
15 TRBJ2-2 - TRBV7-3 - CASSLRGGDTGELFF TGTGCCAGCAGCTTAAGAGGGGGAGACACCGGGGAGCTGTTTTTT
21 TRBJ1-3 - TRBV4-3 - CASSQEGGHTSLSYSGNTIYF TGCGCCAGCAGCCAAGAAGGGGGACACACCTCTCTTTCCTACTCTGGAAACACCATATATTTT
15 TRBJ2-2 TRBD1 TRBV27 - CASSSGQGAPGELFF TGTGCCAGCAGTTCCGGACAGGGGGCGCCCGGGGAGCTGTTTTTT
14 TRBJ2-7 - TRBV7-9 - CASSHVGQGPEQYF TGTGCCAGCAGCCACGTTGGGCAGGGTCCCGAGCAGTACTTC
15 TRBJ2-2 - TRBV5-4 - CASSLLSPNTGELFF TGTGCCAGCAGCTTGCTGTCTCCGAACACCGGGGAGCTGTTTTTT
14 TRBJ1-5 - TRBV5-6 - CASSLRAGNQPQHF TGTGCCAGCAGCTTGCGGGCAGGGAATCAGCCCCAGCATTTT
14 TRBJ1-2 - TRBV9 - CASTLTRGIDGYTF TGTGCCAGCACCTTGACGAGGGGGATTGACGGCTACACCTTC
16 TRBJ1-1 TRBD1 TRBV19 - CASSIGWTGGLPEAFF TGTGCCAGTAGTATAGGATGGACAGGGGGCCTGCCTGAAGCTTTCTTT
13 TRBJ2-7 TRBD2 TRBV5-8 - CASSAGGGYEQYF TGTGCCAGCAGCGCTGGCGGGGGCTACGAGCAGTACTTC
12 TRBJ2-7 TRBD1 TRBV2 - CASRDRGDEQYF TGTGCCAGCAGGGACAGGGGGGACGAGCAGTACTTC
14 TRBJ1-2 - TRBV9 few CASSPDPTGYGYTF TGTGCCAGCAGCCCGGACCCGACAGGTTATGGCTACACCTTC
12 TRBJ2-1 - TRBV9 - CASSANGNEQFF TGTGCCAGCAGCGCTAATGGCAATGAGCAGTTCTTC
12 TRBJ1-1 - TRBV30 - CAWSVQVTEAFF TGTGCCTGGAGTGTACAGGTGACTGAAGCTTTCTTT
15 TRBJ2-3 TRBD2 TRBV30 - CAWRPGGRASDTQYF TGTGCCTGGAGGCCGGGCGGGAGGGCCTCAGATACGCAGTATTTT
15 TRBJ1-5 TRBD1 TRBV28 - CASSLRTGVGQPQHF TGTGCCAGCAGTTTAAGGACAGGGGTTGGTCAGCCCCAGCATTTT
14 TRBJ1-4 TRBD1 TRBV5-5 - CASSLGQGSEKLFF TGTGCCAGCAGCCTGGGACAGGGGAGTGAAAAACTGTTTTTT
14 TRBJ1-2 - TRBV4-2 - CASSQVQGDYGYTF TGTGCCAGCAGCCAGGTACAGGGAGACTATGGCTACACCTTC
15 TRBJ2-5 TRBD2 TRBV30 once CAWAGLAGDQETQYF TGTGCCTGGGCAGGACTAGCGGGCGACCAAGAGACCCAGTACTTC
12 TRBJ2-7 - TRBV6-5 - CASSLGGYEQYF TGTGCCAGCAGCCTGGGGGGCTACGAGCAGTACTTC
13 TRBJ1-4 - TRBV18 - CASRTGSNEKLFF TGTGCCAGCCGTACAGGGTCTAATGAAAAACTGTTTTTT
16 TRBJ2-3 TRBD1 TRBV2 - CASTRGTGGRTDTQYF TGTGCCAGCACCCGAGGGACAGGGGGCCGGACAGATACGCAGTATTTT
14 TRBJ1-6 - TRBV6-1 - CASSDLSYNSPLHF TGTGCCAGCAGTGACCTCTCCTATAATTCACCCCTCCACTTT
14 TRBJ1-1 - TRBV7-2 - CASSLGQGFTEAFF TGTGCCAGCAGCTTAGGCCAGGGGTTCACTGAAGCTTTCTTT